The 30 T cell receptor beta chains below were found in one sample sequenced in a study of CD8 T cells in Susac syndrome. A quantity of roughly 0.5 to 1 ug RNA underwent reverse transcription using random hexamers. A single record per CDR3 protein comes from TCRdb applying MiXCR to the immunoSEQ multiplex PCR reads. The data contain 330,000 or so distinct CDR3 sequences, 70% to 90% of them singletons. Sample: CD8+ T cells from PBMCs. The origin of the receptors is a human donor with multiple sclerosis.

V usage is TRBV7-9 and J usage is TRBJ2-3; 7 bases agree with TRBD2. The CDR3 spans 15 residues. Germline V lookup: CDR1 SEHNR, CDR2 FQNEAQ (reference sequence). Trimming cost V 4 bases and J 0 bases; bases outside gene matches: 4. This CDR3 is CASSSSGISTDTQYF. DNA for the CDR3: TGTGCCAGCAGCTCGAGCGGGATAAGCACAGATACGCAGTATTTT.

This chain uses TRBV6-1 with TRBJ2-7; D may be TRBD1 (7 bases). The germline V and J ends were trimmed by 10 bases and 3 bases, with 13 bases remaining between them. The CDR3 is 12 amino acids. Looked up from germline, CDR1 is MNHNS and CDR2 is SASEGT. CDR3 in amino acids: CATGGTDYEQYF. In DNA, the CDR3 is TGTGCCACAGGGGGGACCGACTACGAGCAGTACTTC.

CDR3 nucleotide sequence: TGTGCCAGCAGCGGGACTAGCGGGCGTTTTAGCACAGATACGCAGTATTTT. This translates into CASSGTSGRFSTDTQYF. This rearrangement joins TRBV9 to TRBJ2-3, with 11 bases aligning to TRBD2. The CDR3 has 17 residues. The ends lost 3 bases at V and 0 bases at J; junction bases unmatched: 6. The V gene's germline CDR1 is SGDLS and CDR2 YYNGEE.

This chain joins TRBV10-3 and TRBJ2-2; D unresolved. The V and J ends lost 4 bases and 2 bases respectively, with 14 bases between them. The germline V gene has CDR1 ENHRY and CDR2 SYGVKD. The CDR3 is 16 residues long. Here the CDR3 reads CAISGGGSLNTGELFF. DNA of the CDR3: TGTGCCATCAGTGGCGGCGGCAGTCTCAACACCGGGGAGCTGTTTTTT.

The chain couples TRBV20-1 to TRBJ2-7; 9 bases are a match to TRBD2. The CDR3 length is 15 residues. The germline CDR1 and CDR2 sequences are DFQATT and SNEGSKA (reference sequence). Trimming cost V 0 bases and J 4 bases; bases outside gene matches: 7. This CDR3 reads CSARDPLAGLYEQYF. The CDR3 coding sequence is TGCAGTGCTAGAGATCCCCTAGCGGGGCTTTACGAGCAGTACTTC.

The chain joins TRBV27 to TRBJ1-5; TRBD1 is a possible D gene (6 bases). V was pared by 5 bases and J by 6 bases, with 14 bases between. The CDR3 runs to 14 residues. Per germline, CDR1 MNHEY and CDR2 SMNVEV (reference sequence). The DNA for the CDR3 is TGTGCCAGCAGTATCAGGGGTCTCGTTCAGCCCCAGCATTTT. This translates into CASSIRGLVQPQHF.

The chain joins TRBV19 to TRBJ1-5; unclear D gene. CDR3 length: 14 residues. Germline V gives CDR1 LNHDA, CDR2 SQIVND (reference sequence). V shed 7 bases and J shed 2 bases, with 12 bases lying between them. CDR3 DNA: TGTGCCAGTAATTGGGTCGTCCGCAATCAGCCCCAGCATTTT. Translated, it gives CASNWVVRNQPQHF.

The gene calls are TRBV27 and TRBJ2-1; 10 bases fit TRBD2. The CDR3 has 16 residues. The germline V gene encodes CDR1 MNHEY and CDR2 SMNVEV (reference sequence). The V segment lost 5 bases and the J segment 4 bases; nucleotides outside the gene matches: 8. In nucleotides, the CDR3 is TGTGCCAGCAGTCCCCCGACTAGCGGGCCTTACAATGAGCAGTTCTTC. Amino acids: CASSPPTSGPYNEQFF.

The V and J genes are TRBV27 and TRBJ2-7; no definite D call. In germline, CDR1 is MNHEY, CDR2 SMNVEV (reference sequence). This CDR3 has 16 residues. Trimming cost V 0 bases and J 1 base, with 13 bases left between them. The CDR3 loop is CASSLSTGPGSYEQYF. CDR3 in DNA: TGTGCCAGCAGTTTATCGACGGGTCCAGGTTCCTACGAGCAGTACTTC.

About this clonotype: The CDR3 carries no conserved terminal phenylalanine or tryptophan, so it likely arises from a read error. The chain has TRBV2 and TRBJ2-7; possible D gene TRBD2, 6 bases. The CDR3 extends over 15 amino acids. Germline V CDR1 and CDR2: SNHLY, FYNNEI. V was pared by 2 bases and J by 2 bases, with 13 bases between. Here the CDR3 reads CASSETLAGTYEQYS. The CDR3 DNA sequence: TGTGCCAGCAGTGAAACACTGGCGGGGACCTACGAGCAGTACTCC.

The gene calls are TRBV14 and TRBJ2-5; D gene unclear. The CDR3 is made up of 15 amino acids. In germline, CDR1 is SGHDN, CDR2 FVKESK. Trimming removed 0 bases at V and 0 bases at J, with 8 bases between. CDR3 residues: CASSQDRINQETQYF. The CDR3 DNA reads TGTGCCAGCAGCCAAGATCGTATTAACCAAGAGACCCAGTACTTC. Variable domain in full (rest from reference TRBV14 and TRBJ2-5): EAGVTQFPSHSVIEKGQTVTLRCDPISGHDNLYWYRRVMGKEIKFLLHFVKESKQDESGMPNNRFLAERTGGTYSTLKVQPAELEDSGVYFCASSQDRINQETQYFGPGTRLLVL.

The gene calls are TRBV29-1 and TRBJ1-1, with D tentatively TRBD1 (5 bases). The CDR3 spans 12 residues. Germline V CDR1 and CDR2: SQVTM, ANQGSEA. V was shortened by 2 bases and J by 5 bases, with 9 bases between the two germline ends. The chain's CDR3 is CSVELGGTEAFF. As DNA, the CDR3 is TGCAGCGTTGAATTGGGGGGGACTGAAGCTTTCTTT.

In DNA form, the CDR3 reads TGCGCCAGCAGCTCGGCGCTAGCGGGCCCTTACAATGAGCAGTTCTTC. This encodes CASSSALAGPYNEQFF. This chain uses TRBV5-1 with TRBJ2-1, with 8 nucleotides matching TRBD2. Germline V gene lookup returns CDR1 SGHRS and CDR2 YFSETQ. V lost 3 bases to trimming and J lost 4 bases; unmatched junction nucleotides: 9. The CDR3 has 16 amino acids.

The chain is built from TRBV30 and TRBJ1-4; TRBD1 agrees at 9 bases. CDR3 length equals 13 residues. Per the germline V gene, CDR1 is GTSNPN and CDR2 is SVGIG (reference sequence). After removal of 7 bases from V and 7 bases from J, the junction contained 7 bases not matched to a gene. CDR3 loop: CAYRRTGVEKLFF. Written as DNA, the CDR3 is TGTGCCTACCGCCGGACAGGGGTTGAAAAACTGTTTTTT.

The chain links TRBV28 to TRBJ2-3, with a tentative D call TRBD1 (6 bases). V gave up 2 bases and J gave up 4 bases, with 16 bases separating them. This CDR3 region has 16 residues. Germline lookup yields CDR1 MDHEN and CDR2 SYDVKM. The CDR3 loop reads CASSLHQGFLSDTQYF. The DNA of the CDR3 is TGTGCCAGCAGTTTACATCAGGGGTTCTTATCAGATACGCAGTATTTT. Using reference TRBV28 and TRBJ2-3 for the parts outside the CDR3, the full variable domain is DVKVTQSSRYLVKRTGEKVFLECVQDMDHENMFWYRQDPGLGLRLIYFSYDVKMKEKGDIPEGYSVSREKKERFSLILESASTNQTSMYLCASSLHQGFLSDTQYFGPGTRLTVL.

The rearrangement links TRBV9 to TRBJ2-7; D is unresolved. CDR3 size: 14 residues. Germline V lookup: CDR1 SGDLS, CDR2 YYNGEE. Deletions cut 3 bases from V and 2 bases from J, with 12 bases between. CDR3 nucleotides: TGTGCCAGCAGCGGCGACGGAAGGGCCTACGAGCAGTACTTC. Protein product: CASSGDGRAYEQYF.

The V call is TRBV7-9, the J call TRBJ2-7, with 7 bases matching TRBD2. Germline CDR1 reads SEHNR; CDR2 reads FQNEAQ (reference sequence). The CDR3 has 13 residues. V gave up 5 bases and J gave up 7 bases; unmatched junction bases: 8. The CDR3 DNA sequence: TGTGCCAGCAGCCCGCAGCCCGGGGGGGAGCAGTACTTC. Its protein product is CASSPQPGGEQYF.

The chain recombines TRBV4-3 with TRBJ2-7; 10 positions match TRBD2. CDR1 is LGHNA, CDR2 YSLEER, per germline. The junction had 7 bases not matched to a gene; V was cut back by 6 bases and J by 2 bases. The CDR3 length is 15 residues. The CDR3 here is CASSPGTSATYEQYF. As DNA, the CDR3 is TGCGCCAGCAGTCCCGGGACTAGCGCGACCTACGAGCAGTACTTC.

The chain has TRBV7-9 and TRBJ1-2, with D tentatively TRBD1 (5 bases). Trimming pared 1 base from V and 11 bases from J, leaving 8 bases between. The CDR3 loop spans 11 amino acids. Germline CDR1 reads SEHNR; CDR2 reads FQNEAQ (reference sequence). The CDR3 here is CASSLEAGYTF. The CDR3 nucleotides are TGTGCCAGCAGCTTAGAGGCAGGGTACACCTTC.

This rearrangement joins TRBV25-1 to TRBJ2-3, with a possible D match to TRBD1 (6 bases). CDR3 size: 15 residues. Trimming removed 7 bases from V and 0 bases from J, with 14 bases in between. CDR1 and CDR2 from the germline V gene are MGHDK and SYGVNS. CDR3 sequence reads: CASIEPTGSTDTQYF. CDR3 sequence (DNA): TGTGCCAGCATCGAACCCACAGGGAGCACAGATACGCAGTATTTT.

This chain joins TRBV5-1 and TRBJ2-7; D might be TRBD1 (5 bases). V was shortened by 4 bases and J by 2 bases, with 13 bases between the two germline ends. The CDR3 runs to 14 residues. Germline CDR1 and CDR2: SGHRS and YFSETQ. The CDR3, as DNA: TGCGCCAGCAGCCCATATGACAGCCCCTACGAGCAGTACTTC. This codes for CASSPYDSPYEQYF.

CDR3 DNA: TGTGCCAGCAGTTTATGGGCTAACACCGGGGAGCTGTTTTTT. Protein sequence: CASSLWANTGELFF. The V and J genes are TRBV12-3 or TRBV12-4 and TRBJ2-2; D not certain. The ends were cut back, 2 bases at V and 2 bases at J, with 6 bases in the middle. The CDR3 spans 14 residues.

The chain is built from TRBV7-7 and TRBJ2-7; D perhaps matches TRBD1 (6 bases). CDR3 length equals 15 residues. CDR1 and CDR2 from the germline V gene are SSHAT and FNYEAQ (reference sequence). The V gene lost 2 bases and the J gene lost 1 base, with 12 bases spanning the gap. The CDR3 here is CASSLWAGESYEQYF. The CDR3 bases are TGTGCCAGCAGCTTATGGGCAGGGGAGTCCTACGAGCAGTACTTC.

The chain has TRBV7-8 and TRBJ2-7; 11 bases fit TRBD2. The CDR3 length is 13 residues. The junction had 5 bases not matched to a gene; V was cut back by 6 bases and J by 7 bases. CDR1 and CDR2 from the germline V gene are SGHVS and FQNEAQ. The CDR3 reads CASRLAGDQEQYF. The CDR3 DNA reads as TGTGCCAGCAGACTAGCGGGAGATCAAGAGCAGTACTTC.

This chain joins TRBV11-1 and TRBJ1-1; D remains ambiguous. This CDR3 has 17 amino acids. Trimming cost V 1 base and J 0 bases, with 15 bases left between them. The germline V gene has CDR1 SGHAT and CDR2 FQDESV (reference sequence). CDR3 sequence reads: CASSLEASGLLNTEAFF. CDR3 bases: TGTGCCAGCAGCTTAGAGGCTTCCGGACTCCTGAACACTGAAGCTTTCTTT.

This chain's CDR3 is CASRSEPGTSANEQFF. CDR3 DNA: TGTGCCAGCAGATCGGAACCCGGGACTAGCGCTAATGAGCAGTTCTTC. The rearrangement joins TRBV27 to TRBJ2-1; 10 positions match TRBD2. The CDR3 spans 16 residues. Trimming removed 6 bases from V and 7 bases from J; junction bases left unmatched: 12. From germline, CDR1 is MNHEY and CDR2 SMNVEV (reference sequence).

The chain carries TRBV5-6 and TRBJ1-5, with 9 bases lining up with TRBD1. J lost 6 bases, V lost 5 bases, and 12 bases had no gene match. The CDR3 runs 16 residues. The germline V gene has CDR1 SGHDT and CDR2 YYEEEE. For the CDR3, the DNA is TGTGCCAGCAGGATGTGGGGACAGGGCCTCTCTCAGCCCCAGCATTTT. Translated: CASRMWGQGLSQPQHF.

CDR3 nucleotides: TGTGCCAGCAGTAATTTTCGGGGTATGAACACTGAAGCTTTCTTT. Its protein is CASSNFRGMNTEAFF. J is TRBJ1-1 and V is TRBV6-5; D gene uncertain. Germline loops: CDR1 MNHEY, CDR2 SVGAGI. The CDR3 extends over 15 amino acids. Trimming took off 5 bases at V and 0 bases at J, with 13 bases between the two ends.

J is TRBJ1-2 and V is TRBV19; 8 bases agree with TRBD1. The CDR3 runs to 15 residues. After removal of 6 bases from V and 6 bases from J, the junction contained 12 bases not matched to a gene. CDR1 and CDR2 (germline): LNHDA, SQIVND (reference sequence). CDR3 nucleotides: TGTGCCAGTAGCACAAAAGGACAGGGCTGGGATGGCTACACCTTC. Residues: CASSTKGQGWDGYTF.

The chain employs TRBV28 and TRBJ2-5, with 9 nucleotides matching TRBD2. With 6 bases clipped from V and 5 bases from J, the junction kept 7 bases outside the gene matches. This CDR3 comprises 14 residues. CDR1 is MDHEN and CDR2 is SYDVKM in the germline V gene. CDR3 amino acids: CASSPIAGVETQYF. The CDR3 DNA is TGTGCCAGCAGCCCAATAGCGGGAGTGGAGACCCAGTACTTC.